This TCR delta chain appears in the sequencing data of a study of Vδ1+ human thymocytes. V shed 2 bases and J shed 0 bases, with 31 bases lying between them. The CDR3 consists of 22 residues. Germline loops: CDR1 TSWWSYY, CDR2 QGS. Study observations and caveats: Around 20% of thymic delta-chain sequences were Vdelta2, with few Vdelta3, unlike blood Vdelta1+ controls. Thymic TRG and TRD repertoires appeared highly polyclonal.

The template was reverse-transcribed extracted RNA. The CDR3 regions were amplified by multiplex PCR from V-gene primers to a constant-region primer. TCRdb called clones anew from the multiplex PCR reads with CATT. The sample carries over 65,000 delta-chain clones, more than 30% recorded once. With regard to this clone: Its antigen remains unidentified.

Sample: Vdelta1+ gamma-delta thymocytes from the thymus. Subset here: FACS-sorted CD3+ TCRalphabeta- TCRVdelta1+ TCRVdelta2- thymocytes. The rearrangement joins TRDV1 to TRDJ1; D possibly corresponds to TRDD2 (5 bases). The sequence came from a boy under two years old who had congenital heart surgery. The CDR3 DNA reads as TGTGCTCTTGGGGAAGCTCCCCAGTTCCTGCTGAGCATAGGAGGGTACACCGATAAACTCATCTTT. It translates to CALGEAPQFLLSIGGYTDKLIF.